The rows below give T cell receptor beta chains drawn from one sample of a study of T cells in Graves' hyperthyroidism and ophthalmopathy. Each CDR3 protein is one row after TCRdb ran MiXCR on the multiplex PCR reads. The sample shows around 240,000 distinct CDR3 sequences, about 16% of them seen only once. Sequences were obtained from blood. These receptors were obtained from a woman younger than 35 with Graves' ophthalmopathy. The CDR3 runs from the conserved cysteine through the conserved F or W. A D gene is named only where the DNA matches it firmly. Not every row has a clone size; where given, it reads once, few, many or a size class.

abundance: many; j_gene: TRBJ1-1; v_gene: TRBV19; d_gene: TRBD1; CDR3nt: TGTGCCAGTAGTATAGTTTTTGCCGGGACAGGGAGAACTGAAGCTTTCTTT; CDR3aa: CASSIVFAGTGRTEAFF
abundance: few; j_gene: TRBJ1-2; v_gene: TRBV19; d_gene: NA; CDR3nt: TGTGCCAGTAGTAGATCTCTTGGCTACACCTTC; CDR3aa: CASSRSLGYTF
abundance: many; j_gene: TRBJ2-1; v_gene: TRBV7-8; d_gene: TRBD2; CDR3nt: TGTGCCAGCAGCTTAAGTGGGCCTAGCGGTAACAATGAGCAGTTCTTC; CDR3aa: CASSLSGPSGNNEQFF
abundance: many; j_gene: TRBJ1-5; v_gene: TRBV20-1; d_gene: NA; CDR3nt: TGCAGTGCTATCGCCAGGCGGACATTCGGTTATCAGCCCCAGCATTTT; CDR3aa: CSAIARRTFGYQPQHF
abundance: many; j_gene: TRBJ1-3; v_gene: TRBV5-5; d_gene: NA; CDR3nt: TGTGCCAGCAGCTCGTGGCGGGGCCAGGGCCAAACTGGAAACACCATATATTTT; CDR3aa: CASSSWRGQGQTGNTIYF
abundance: few; j_gene: TRBJ2-2; v_gene: TRBV7-9; d_gene: TRBD2; CDR3nt: TGTGCCAGCAGCTTAGGCGGGAGTGGCACCGGGGAGCTGCTTTTT; CDR3aa: CASSLGGSGTGELLF
abundance: many; j_gene: TRBJ2-5; v_gene: TRBV7-8; d_gene: NA; CDR3nt: TGTGCCAGCAGCTTAGGGTCGGCCGAGACCCAGTACTTC; CDR3aa: CASSLGSAETQYF
abundance: many; j_gene: TRBJ2-5; v_gene: TRBV3-1; d_gene: NA; CDR3nt: TGTGCCAGCAGCCGAGGCGGGGACCCATCAGAGACCCAGTACTTC; CDR3aa: CASSRGGDPSETQYF
abundance: NA; j_gene: TRBJ2-1; v_gene: TRBV11-2; d_gene: TRBD1; CDR3nt: TGTGCCAGCAGCTTATACAGGGGCTACAATGAGCAGTTCTTC; CDR3aa: CASSLYRGYNEQFF
abundance: few; j_gene: TRBJ2-2; v_gene: TRBV4-3; d_gene: TRBD2; CDR3nt: TGCGCCAGCAGCCAAGATCGGGGACTAGCGGGGTTGACCGGGGAGCTGTTTTTT; CDR3aa: CASSQDRGLAGLTGELFF
abundance: many; j_gene: TRBJ2-4; v_gene: TRBV5-6; d_gene: NA; CDR3nt: TGTGCCAGCAGCTTTGTTCCAGGGGTTTCCAAAAACATTCAGTACTTC; CDR3aa: CASSFVPGVSKNIQYF
abundance: many; j_gene: TRBJ1-2; v_gene: TRBV12-3/TRBV12-4; d_gene: TRBD1; CDR3nt: TGTGCCAGCAGTGGAGCGGGACAGGGGTTCTATGGCTACACCTTC; CDR3aa: CASSGAGQGFYGYTF
abundance: many; j_gene: TRBJ2-5; v_gene: TRBV6-2/TRBV6-3; d_gene: NA; CDR3nt: TGTGCCAGCAGTTCCGTTAAGCGGACAAACCGCCAAGAGACCCAGTACTTC; CDR3aa: CASSSVKRTNRQETQYF
abundance: many; j_gene: TRBJ2-1; v_gene: TRBV12-5; d_gene: NA; CDR3nt: TGTGCTAGTGGTTTGTCGGCGGTGAGCTCCTACAATGAGCAGTTCTTC; CDR3aa: CASGLSAVSSYNEQFF
abundance: many; j_gene: TRBJ1-6; v_gene: TRBV2; d_gene: NA; CDR3nt: TGTGCCAGCCAGCAGGGGACCCTGCTTAATTCACCCCTCCACTTT; CDR3aa: CASQQGTLLNSPLHF
abundance: NA; j_gene: TRBJ2-3; v_gene: TRBV7-9; d_gene: TRBD2; CDR3nt: TGTGCCAGCAGCTTAGCTTGGAAAGGGACTAGCGGGAGGACAGATACGCAGTATTTT; CDR3aa: CASSLAWKGTSGRTDTQYF
abundance: few; j_gene: TRBJ2-2; v_gene: TRBV5-6; d_gene: TRBD1; CDR3nt: TGTGCCAGCAGCTTGGTATTCAGGGGGACCACCGGGGAGCTGTTTTTT; CDR3aa: CASSLVFRGTTGELFF
abundance: many; j_gene: TRBJ2-5; v_gene: TRBV3-1; d_gene: NA; CDR3nt: TGTGCCAGCACTCAGTTTGAGACCCAGTACTTC; CDR3aa: CASTQFETQYF
abundance: many; j_gene: TRBJ2-7; v_gene: TRBV5-5; d_gene: TRBD1; CDR3nt: TGTGCCAGCAGCTTGGAGGGACAGGGGCAATGGCCCTACGAGCAGTACTTC; CDR3aa: CASSLEGQGQWPYEQYF
abundance: many; j_gene: TRBJ2-7; v_gene: TRBV5-6; d_gene: TRBD1; CDR3nt: TGTGCCAGCAGCTTCACAGGGGGCGCGGGTGAGCAGTACTTC; CDR3aa: CASSFTGGAGEQYF
abundance: many; j_gene: TRBJ1-1; v_gene: TRBV24-1; d_gene: TRBD1; CDR3nt: TGTGCCACCAGTGATCCGGACAGGGGCACTGAAGCTTTCTTT; CDR3aa: CATSDPDRGTEAFF
abundance: many; j_gene: TRBJ1-4; v_gene: TRBV20-1; d_gene: TRBD1; CDR3nt: TGCAGTGCTAGAGCCCGGACAGGGGGGGGAAAACTGTTTTTT; CDR3aa: CSARARTGGGKLFF
abundance: many; j_gene: TRBJ1-1; v_gene: TRBV11-2; d_gene: NA; CDR3nt: TGTGCCAGCAGCGCCGGGACCTTGAACACTGAAGCTTTCTTT; CDR3aa: CASSAGTLNTEAFF
abundance: many; j_gene: TRBJ1-2; v_gene: TRBV6-1; d_gene: TRBD1; CDR3nt: TGTGCCAGCAAAAGGGACAGGGTGGCTGGCTACACCTTC; CDR3aa: CASKRDRVAGYTF
abundance: many; j_gene: TRBJ2-3; v_gene: TRBV11-2; d_gene: NA; CDR3nt: TGTGCCAGCAGCTTAGTTAGCGGCACAGATACGCAGTATTTT; CDR3aa: CASSLVSGTDTQYF
abundance: many; j_gene: TRBJ1-1; v_gene: TRBV15; d_gene: NA; CDR3nt: TGTGCCACCAGCAGAGAAACGAACACTGAAGCTTTCTTT; CDR3aa: CATSRETNTEAFF
abundance: NA; j_gene: TRBJ2-2; v_gene: TRBV12-3/TRBV12-4; d_gene: NA; CDR3nt: TGTGCCAGCAGTTTCCTGAACGCCGGGGAGCTGTTTTTT; CDR3aa: CASSFLNAGELFF
abundance: NA; j_gene: TRBJ2-3; v_gene: TRBV24-1; d_gene: TRBD2; CDR3nt: TGTGCCACCAGTGATTTAAGTGGGGGACTAGCGGTCACAGATACGCAGTATTTT; CDR3aa: CATSDLSGGLAVTDTQYF
abundance: many; j_gene: TRBJ2-7; v_gene: TRBV7-9; d_gene: NA; CDR3nt: TGTGCCAGCAGCTTAGTGGACAGTTCCTACGAGCAGTACTTC; CDR3aa: CASSLVDSSYEQYF
abundance: many; j_gene: TRBJ2-5; v_gene: TRBV6-1; d_gene: TRBD2; CDR3nt: TGTGCCAGCAGTGTCCGGGGACTACAAGAGACCCAGTACTTC; CDR3aa: CASSVRGLQETQYF
abundance: NA; j_gene: TRBJ1-4; v_gene: TRBV19; d_gene: NA; CDR3nt: TGTGCCAGTAAAAGGGAAAGGGATAATGAAAAACTGTTTTTT; CDR3aa: CASKRERDNEKLFF
abundance: many; j_gene: TRBJ2-1; v_gene: TRBV9; d_gene: TRBD2; CDR3nt: TGTGCCAGCAGCCCCCCCACGGGGCTAGCGGGAGACTACAATGAGCAGTTCTTC; CDR3aa: CASSPPTGLAGDYNEQFF
abundance: few; j_gene: TRBJ2-7; v_gene: TRBV6-1; d_gene: NA; CDR3nt: TGTGCCAGCACTCACAGTTCGCAGTACGAGCAGTACTTC; CDR3aa: CASTHSSQYEQYF
abundance: many; j_gene: TRBJ1-2; v_gene: TRBV9; d_gene: NA; CDR3nt: TGTGCCAGCAGCGTAGAGTCAGGTTCCGGCTACACCTTC; CDR3aa: CASSVESGSGYTF
abundance: many; j_gene: TRBJ2-2; v_gene: TRBV5-1; d_gene: NA; CDR3nt: TGCGCCAGCAGCTTAGGACGGGAGACCGGGGAGCTGTTTTTT; CDR3aa: CASSLGRETGELFF
abundance: many; j_gene: TRBJ1-1; v_gene: TRBV10-3; d_gene: NA; CDR3nt: TGTGCCATCAGTGAGTCCCCCGGGACTGGGACTGAAGCTTTCTTT; CDR3aa: CAISESPGTGTEAFF
abundance: many; j_gene: TRBJ2-7; v_gene: TRBV10-3; d_gene: NA; CDR3nt: TGTGCCATCAGTGACAGGGTCTACGAGCAGTACTTC; CDR3aa: CAISDRVYEQYF
abundance: many; j_gene: TRBJ1-1; v_gene: TRBV9; d_gene: NA; CDR3nt: TGTGCCAGCAGCGTGTCAGGACAGATGAACACTGAAGCTTTCTTT; CDR3aa: CASSVSGQMNTEAFF
abundance: many; j_gene: TRBJ2-1; v_gene: TRBV30; d_gene: TRBD1; CDR3nt: TGTGCCTGGAGATTCGGGACAGGGATAAACAATGAGCAGTTCTTC; CDR3aa: CAWRFGTGINNEQFF
abundance: many; j_gene: TRBJ1-4; v_gene: TRBV15; d_gene: NA; CDR3nt: TGTGCCACCAGCAGAGCCGCAGGCCAAAATGAAAAACTGTTTTTT; CDR3aa: CATSRAAGQNEKLFF
abundance: few; j_gene: TRBJ1-4; v_gene: TRBV5-1; d_gene: NA; CDR3nt: TGCGCCAGCAGAGGGGTAGGGGACACTAATGAAAAACTGTTTTTT; CDR3aa: CASRGVGDTNEKLFF
abundance: many; j_gene: TRBJ1-2; v_gene: TRBV20-1; d_gene: NA; CDR3nt: TGCAGTGCTAGAGATCTTGGCCGTGAGGAGGGCTACACCTTC; CDR3aa: CSARDLGREEGYTF
abundance: many; j_gene: TRBJ1-2; v_gene: TRBV5-5; d_gene: NA; CDR3nt: TGTGCCAGCAGCTTGGGAACGGCAGCTAACTATGGCTACACCTTC; CDR3aa: CASSLGTAANYGYTF
abundance: many; j_gene: TRBJ2-7; v_gene: TRBV5-5; d_gene: NA; CDR3nt: TGTGCCAGCAGCCTGAGGCCGGATTCCTACGAGCAGTACTTC; CDR3aa: CASSLRPDSYEQYF
abundance: many; j_gene: TRBJ1-2; v_gene: TRBV6-5; d_gene: TRBD1; CDR3nt: TGTGCCAGCAGTTACGCCGGGACAGGGTCTATGCATGGCTACACCTTC; CDR3aa: CASSYAGTGSMHGYTF
abundance: NA; j_gene: TRBJ1-5; v_gene: TRBV19; d_gene: NA; CDR3nt: TGTGCCAGTATCTCCGACAGCTATAGCAATCAGCCCCAGCATTTT; CDR3aa: CASISDSYSNQPQHF
abundance: many; j_gene: TRBJ2-3; v_gene: TRBV5-1; d_gene: NA; CDR3nt: TGCGCCAGCAGCTTGGCCCCCTCGGGGGCGGTTGGAGATACGCAGTATTTT; CDR3aa: CASSLAPSGAVGDTQYF
abundance: few; j_gene: TRBJ2-1; v_gene: TRBV13; d_gene: TRBD1; CDR3nt: TGTGCCAGCAGGCCCCATACAGGGGGCTGGGAGCAGTTCTTC; CDR3aa: CASRPHTGGWEQFF